These T cell receptor beta chains were read from a single sample in a study of T cell responses to AZD1222 COVID-19 vaccine. The method was immunoSEQ multiplex PCR; TCRdb's version includes in-frame clones alone and lacks a portion of them. Of about 190,000 clones in the sample, almost 95% were seen once. The specimen was peripheral blood, collected on day 0 of AZD1222 vaccination. The receptors come from an adult in good health. The CDR3 runs from the conserved cysteine through the conserved F or W. A D gene is named only where the DNA matches it firmly. Size values are once, few and many counts, or a class for expanded clones, and some rows have none.

V	D	size	J	DNA	CDR3
TRBV19	TRBD2	NA	TRBJ2-2	TGTGCCAGTAGAGCGGGGGAGAGGCGAACCGGGGAGCTGTTTTTT	CASRAGERRTGELFF
TRBV6-5	NA	NA	TRBJ2-7	TGTGCCAGCAGTTACTCAACAGACGGATACGAGCAGTACTTC	CASSYSTDGYEQYF
TRBV10-3	TRBD1	once	TRBJ2-7	TGTGCCATCGGACAGGGGGGCCACGAGCAGTACTTC	CAIGQGGHEQYF
TRBV12-3/TRBV12-4	NA	NA	TRBJ1-2	TGTGCCAGCAGTTTAGGGCAGTTCTATGGCTACACCTTC	CASSLGQFYGYTF
TRBV2	TRBD1	NA	TRBJ1-2	TGTGCCAGCAGCTTTCGGACAGGGGAGGGTGGCTACACCTTC	CASSFRTGEGGYTF
TRBV6-1	NA	NA	TRBJ2-3	TGTGCCAGCAGTGATTTACAGTTGCGGTATTTT	CASSDLQLRYF
TRBV10-3	NA	NA	TRBJ2-2	TGTGCCATCAGAATGTCAAGTACCGGGGAGCTGTTTTTT	CAIRMSSTGELFF
TRBV5-6	NA	NA	TRBJ1-1	TGTGCCAGCAGCTTGCCGGGGAACACTGAAGCTTTCTTT	CASSLPGNTEAFF
TRBV7-9	NA	NA	TRBJ1-1	TGTGCCAGCAGTCTACAGGGAGTCGGCACTGAAGCTTTCTTT	CASSLQGVGTEAFF
TRBV19	NA	NA	TRBJ1-1	TGTGCCAGTAGTAAAGGATACACTGAAGCTTTCTTT	CASSKGYTEAFF
TRBV6-2/TRBV6-3	NA	NA	TRBJ1-3	TGTGCCAGCAGTGGAACAGGGTTTAAGGGAAACACCATATATTTT	CASSGTGFKGNTIYF
TRBV6-1	TRBD1	NA	TRBJ1-2	TGTGCCAGCAGTGAAGGGGGACAGGGACATGGCTACACCTTC	CASSEGGQGHGYTF
TRBV19	NA	NA	TRBJ1-1	TGTGCCAGTAGTATGTCGATCCTGGAGGGGTTGGGTTTCTTT	CASSMSILEGLGFF
TRBV2	NA	NA	TRBJ1-5	TGTGCCAGCAGTGATGCGGACGCCTTCAATCAGCCCCAGCATTTT	CASSDADAFNQPQHF
TRBV10-3	TRBD1	NA	TRBJ2-3	TGTGCCATCAGCAGACAGGGAACCGGCGCCGGCACAGATACGCAGTATTTT	CAISRQGTGAGTDTQYF
TRBV10-3	TRBD1	NA	TRBJ2-7	TGTGCCGTCAGGACAGGAACCAACTACGAGCAGTACTTC	CAVRTGTNYEQYF
TRBV6-5	NA	NA	TRBJ2-5	TGTGCCAGCAGTTATTCCCCAGGAGGAGAGACCCAGTACTTC	CASSYSPGGETQYF
TRBV5-1	TRBD1	once	TRBJ2-5	TGCGCCAGCAGTCTCACAGGGGCGGTGAGGGAGACCCAGTACTTC	CASSLTGAVRETQYF
TRBV6-5	NA	NA	TRBJ1-1	TGTGCCAGCAGTTACACTGAAGCTTTCTTT	CASSYTEAFF
TRBV27	NA	NA	TRBJ2-1	TGTGCCAGCAGTTCGCGCAATGAGCAGTTCTTC	CASSSRNEQFF
TRBV5-4	NA	once	TRBJ2-7	TGTGCCAGCAGCCTCCGGAAGGATTCCTACGAGCAGTACTTC	CASSLRKDSYEQYF
TRBV5-5	NA	few	TRBJ2-7	TGTGCCAGCAGCCGGCGGACAGAGGGGCACGAGCAGTACTTC	CASSRRTEGHEQYF
TRBV27	NA	NA	TRBJ2-7	TGTGCCAGCAAAAAGGACGGCTCCTACGAGCAGTACTTC	CASKKDGSYEQYF
TRBV7-8	TRBD1	once	TRBJ1-6	TGTGCCAGCAGCTCCGGGACAGGGGGGAGCTCCTATAATTCACCCCTCCACTTT	CASSSGTGGSSYNSPLHF
TRBV4-1	TRBD2	NA	TRBJ2-7	TGCGCCAGCAGCCAAGATGGACTAGCGGGGGATAGCTCCTACGAGCAGTACTTC	CASSQDGLAGDSSYEQYF
TRBV27	TRBD1	once	TRBJ1-1	TGTGCCAGCTTCCCGTCCCACAGGGGAAGGACTGAAGCTTTCTTT	CASFPSHRGRTEAFF
TRBV12-3/TRBV12-4	NA	NA	TRBJ1-4	TGTGCCAGCAGTTTAAATTGGGGTGAAAAACTGTTTTTT	CASSLNWGEKLFF
TRBV11-2	NA	NA	TRBJ2-2	TGTGCCAGCAGCTTTGTCGCCCTGACCGGGGAGCTGTTTTTT	CASSFVALTGELFF
TRBV7-3	NA	NA	TRBJ2-2	TGTGCCAGCAGCTACGGGTCCTCGGGGGAGCTGTTTTTT	CASSYGSSGELFF
TRBV14	NA	NA	TRBJ1-2	TGTGCCAGCAGCCCCCGGCCCCCGGGATCTTCAGCTAACTATGGCTACACCTTC	CASSPRPPGSSANYGYTF
TRBV5-1	NA	once	TRBJ1-1	TGCGCCAGCAGCTTGGTGGTCAGCAACACTGAAGCTTTCTTT	CASSLVVSNTEAFF
TRBV7-2	TRBD2	NA	TRBJ2-2	TGTGCCAGCAGCTCCTCGAGCGGGGGCACCGGGGAGCTGTTTTTT	CASSSSSGGTGELFF
TRBV7-9	NA	NA	TRBJ1-5	TGTGCCAGCAGCCGGGTAGATCAGCCCCAGCATTTT	CASSRVDQPQHF
TRBV28	NA	NA	TRBJ2-7	TGTGCCAGCAGTTTTGAGAGGTTCACCTACGAGCAGTACTTC	CASSFERFTYEQYF
TRBV7-3	TRBD1	NA	TRBJ2-2	TGTGCCAGCAGCCAGGGGGTCAACACCGGGGAGCTGTTTTTT	CASSQGVNTGELFF
TRBV28	NA	NA	TRBJ2-1	TGTGCCAGCAGTAGCTTGGGCAGGGACAATGAGCAGTTCTTC	CASSSLGRDNEQFF
TRBV6-5	NA	NA	TRBJ2-5	TGTGCCAGCAGCACCCCGCAGACCCAGTACTTC	CASSTPQTQYF
TRBV5-1	TRBD2	NA	TRBJ2-7	TGCGCCAGCAGCTCCGGGAGGGACCACGAGCAGTACTTC	CASSSGRDHEQYF